This record covers a single T cell receptor beta chain. The entry originates in a study of blood T cell repertoires in COVID-19. The V gene end was trimmed by 6 bases and the J gene end by 0 bases; junction bases not matched to a gene: 3. CDR3 length: 14 residues. Germline CDR1 and CDR2: SNHLY and FYNNEI. Methods used by the authors: Cell counts per sample came from amplifying reference gene primers. Sequencing used immunoSEQ multiplex PCR; TCRdb keeps in-frame clones, though not all of them. V, J and clone size were drawn from that table, and D and trimming were deduced from the DNA. The table records about 190,000 clones, about 83% of them present only once.

This clonotype was sampled from a woman in her 70s with active or convalescent COVID-19. The genes are TRBV2 and TRBJ1-2, with TRBD1 identical over 8 bases. Sequencing input: peripheral blood. Here the CDR3 DNA reads TGTGCCAGCAGGCCGACAGGGGCTAACTATGGCTACACCTTC. Residues: CASRPTGANYGYTF. Full variable domain (outside the CDR3, taken from reference TRBV2 and TRBJ1-2): EPEVTQTPSHQVTQMGQEVILRCVPISNHLYFYWYRQILGQKVEFLVSFYNNEISEKSEIFDDQFSVERPDGSNFTLKIRSTKLEDSAMYFCASRPTGANYGYTFGSGTRLTVV.